Presented here are 16 T cell receptor beta chains from one specimen sequenced in a study of beta chain features in type 1 diabetes (dated by TCRdb to the late 2010s). The method behind the library was the immunoSEQ multiplex PCR assay. All of the isolated RNA was reverse transcribed with the High Capacity cDNA Reverse Transcription Kit, so expressed TCRB transcripts were sequenced. TCRdb took this table from immuneACCESS and kept in-frame rearrangements with V and J called. Such tables lack part of the clones; where checked against another copy, unresolved V genes explain under half of the gap, and the rest is unexplained. For this sample there are under 300,000 clones; about 8% appear just once. Jointly, the top ten make up under 1.3% of the sample. Sample: central memory CD4+ T cells from blood. The receptors come from a woman under 30 in good health.

This clone has more than one count but fewer than ten. The rearrangement joins TRBV10-3 to TRBJ2-7, with D perhaps being TRBD1 or TRBD2 (6 bases each). This CDR3 is 16 amino acids long. Trimming removed 0 bases from V and 5 bases from J, with 17 bases in between. Per germline, CDR1 ENHRY and CDR2 SYGVKD. CDR3 sequence (DNA): TGTGCCATCAGTGAGTCTGGCAGGGGAGGCGGCGACGAGCAGTACTTC. The encoded protein is CAISESGRGGGDEQYF.

The sample holds a few counts of this clone. V gene TRBV7-2 combines with J gene TRBJ2-1, with 7 bases identical to TRBD2. Germline CDR1 is SGHTA and CDR2 is FQGNSA. The CDR3 loop spans 15 amino acids. Trimming at V came to 5 bases and at J to 7 bases, leaving 11 bases not matched to a gene. The DNA of the CDR3 is TGTGCCAGCAGCCGGACCGGGACTACCTCTAATGAGCAGTTCTTC. This codes for CASSRTGTTSNEQFF.

The chain carries TRBV7-9 and TRBJ1-4; D may be TRBD1 (5 bases). Germline CDR1 reads SEHNR; CDR2 reads FQNEAQ (reference sequence). The CDR3 contains 14 residues. V was shortened by 4 bases and J by 8 bases, with 14 bases between the two germline ends. CDR3 coding DNA: TGTGCCAGCAGCTCCCCATCCGACAGAGAAAAACTGTTTTTT. It is translated as CASSSPSDREKLFF.

CDR3 coding DNA: TGTGCCAGCTCACCCGACAAAACTATCAATGAGCAGTTCTTC. Translating it yields CASSPDKTINEQFF. The J gene is TRBJ2-1, the V gene TRBV18; D remains ambiguous. This CDR3 comprises 14 residues. From germline, CDR1 is KGHSH and CDR2 LQKENI. V lost 3 bases, J lost 6 bases, and 12 bases lay in between.

V gene TRBV18 combines with J gene TRBJ2-5; D is uncertain. CDR1 is KGHSH, CDR2 LQKENI, per germline. The CDR3 is made up of 13 amino acids. Trimming removed 5 bases from V and 3 bases from J, with 10 bases in between. The DNA for the CDR3 is TGTGCCAGCTCAACCAGCCTCGAAGAGACCCAGTACTTC. Translated, it gives CASSTSLEETQYF.

The table lists this clone with a few counts. The rearrangement joins TRBV27 to TRBJ2-1, with a tentative D call TRBD2 (6 bases). V dropped 3 bases and J dropped 5 bases, with 14 bases sitting between them. Germline CDR1 reads MNHEY; CDR2 reads SMNVEV (reference sequence). This CDR3 has 15 residues. CDR3 in DNA: TGTGCCAGCAGTTTTTACGGAGGGCGCGACAATGAGCAGTTCTTC. This encodes CASSFYGGRDNEQFF.

In this sample, this clone turned up a few times. The chain carries TRBV19 and TRBJ2-7, with 8 bases that match TRBD1. V lost 1 base and J lost 2; bases outside the gene matches: 7. CDR1 is LNHDA, CDR2 SQIVND, per germline (reference sequence). This CDR3 spans 16 amino acids. CDR3 DNA: TGTGCCAGTAGTATAGGGGGCGGGACAGGTACCTACGAGCAGTACTTC. Translated, it gives CASSIGGGTGTYEQYF.

V and J are TRBV5-1 and TRBJ2-1; D is tentatively TRBD1 or TRBD2 (5 bases each). The CDR3 loop spans 17 amino acids. From germline, CDR1 is SGHRS and CDR2 YFSETQ. V lost 2 bases and J lost 6, with 21 bases in between. The CDR3 loop reads CASSFREPGPGGNEQFF. The CDR3 bases are TGCGCCAGCAGCTTCAGGGAACCGGGACCAGGAGGCAATGAGCAGTTCTTC.

This rearrangement joins TRBV19 to TRBJ1-1, with 8 nucleotides matching TRBD1. Germline trimming cut 5 bases from V and 1 base from J; bases unmatched to any gene: 3. Germline V gene data show CDR1 as LNHDA and CDR2 as SQIVND (reference sequence). The CDR3 is 14 residues long. The CDR3 sequence: CASSRDRTNTEAFF. The CDR3 DNA reads TGTGCCAGTAGTCGGGACAGGACGAACACTGAAGCTTTCTTT.

This clone occurred a few times. The chain joins TRBV11-3 to TRBJ2-7; TRBD2 agrees at 10 bases. Germline CDR1 is SGHNT and CDR2 is YENEEA. This CDR3 has 14 residues. The junction had 7 bases not matched to a gene; V was cut back by 5 bases and J by 6 bases. For the CDR3, the DNA is TGTGCCAGCAGCCCCTATAGACTAGCGGGCGAGCAGTACTTC. Protein sequence: CASSPYRLAGEQYF.

In its sample, this clone was seen a few times. The chain employs TRBV30 and TRBJ2-4; a weak D match, TRBD2 (5 bases). From germline, CDR1 is GTSNPN and CDR2 SVGIG (reference sequence). The CDR3 contains 15 residues. V was cut by 2 bases and J by 1 base, with 12 bases left in between. CDR3 residues: CAWSRRTGAKNIQYF. CDR3 DNA: TGTGCCTGGAGTAGGAGGACCGGGGCCAAAAACATTCAGTACTTC.

The V gene is TRBV18, the J gene TRBJ1-5; D remains ambiguous. Germline CDR1 KGHSH, CDR2 LQKENI. The CDR3 is 13 residues long. V lost 10 bases and J 0 bases, leaving 10 bases between the germline ends. In DNA form, the CDR3 reads TGTGCCACCACCCTCGGTAGCAATCAGCCCCAGCATTTT. Amino acids: CATTLGSNQPQHF.

This clone was counted many times. The CDR3 DNA reads as TGTGCCAGCAGCTTAGAAGTCCCCGATGAGCAGTTCTTC. It codes for CASSLEVPDEQFF. This chain links TRBV7-9 with TRBJ2-1; D remains ambiguous. The germline V and J ends were trimmed by 1 base and 8 bases, with 9 bases remaining between them. This CDR3 contains 13 residues. CDR1 and CDR2 (germline): SEHNR, FQNEAQ (reference sequence).

The V call is TRBV9, the J call TRBJ1-4; 7 bases are a match to TRBD1. Per the germline V gene, CDR1 is SGDLS and CDR2 is YYNGEE. V was clipped by 5 bases and J by 4 bases; unmatched bases: 8. This CDR3 comprises 15 residues. CDR3 DNA: TGTGCCAGCAGTTTGGGAGACAGGGATAATGAAAAACTGTTTTTT. Residues: CASSLGDRDNEKLFF. Combining the CDR3 with reference TRBV9 and TRBJ1-4 gives the whole variable domain DSGVTQTPKHLITATGQRVTLRCSPRSGDLSVYWYQQSLDQGLQFLIQYYNGEERAKGNILERFSAQQFPDLHSELNLSSLELGDSALYFCASSLGDRDNEKLFFGSGTQLSVL.

The chain has TRBV7-2 and TRBJ2-3; 9 bases align to TRBD2. Germline V gene sequence: CDR1 SGHTA, CDR2 FQGNSA. The CDR3 sequence is 18 residues long. With 2 bases clipped from V and 0 bases from J, the junction kept 9 bases outside the gene matches. The CDR3 here is CASSLTAGGGASTDTQYF. CDR3 bases: TGTGCCAGCAGCTTAACCGCTGGCGGGGGGGCTAGCACAGATACGCAGTATTTT. The variable domain in full, with the rest retrieved from reference TRBV7-2 and TRBJ2-3, is GAGVSQSPSNKVTEKGKDVELRCDPISGHTALYWYRQSLGQGLEFLIYFQGNSAPDKSGLPSDRFSAERTGGSVSTLTIQRTQQEDSAVYLCASSLTAGGGASTDTQYFGPGTRLTVL.

Only a few counts were recorded for this clone. V usage is TRBV7-8 and J usage is TRBJ2-7; D might be TRBD2 (5 bases). The CDR3 is 13 amino acids. Germline CDR1 is SGHVS and CDR2 is FQNEAQ. V dropped 3 bases and J dropped 6 bases, with 12 bases sitting between them. CDR3 residues: CASSFGVSSEQYV. The DNA for the CDR3 is TGTGCCAGCAGCTTCGGGGTGTCTAGCGAGCAGTACGTC.